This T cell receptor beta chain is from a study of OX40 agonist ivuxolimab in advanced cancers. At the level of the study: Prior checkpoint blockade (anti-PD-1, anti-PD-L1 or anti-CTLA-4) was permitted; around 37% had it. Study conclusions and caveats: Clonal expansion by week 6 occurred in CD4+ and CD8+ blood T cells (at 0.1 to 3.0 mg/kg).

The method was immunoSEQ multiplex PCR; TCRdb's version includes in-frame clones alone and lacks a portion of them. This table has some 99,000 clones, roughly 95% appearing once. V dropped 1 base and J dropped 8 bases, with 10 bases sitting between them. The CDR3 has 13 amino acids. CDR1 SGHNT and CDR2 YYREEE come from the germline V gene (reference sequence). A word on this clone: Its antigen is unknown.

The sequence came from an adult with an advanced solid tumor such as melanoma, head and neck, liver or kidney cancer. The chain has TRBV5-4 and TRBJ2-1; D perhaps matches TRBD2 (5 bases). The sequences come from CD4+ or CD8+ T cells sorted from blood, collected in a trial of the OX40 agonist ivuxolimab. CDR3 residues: CASSLPSRDEQFF. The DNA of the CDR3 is TGTGCCAGCAGCTTGCCCTCGCGGGATGAGCAGTTCTTC.